This entry concerns a single T cell receptor beta chain. This CDR3 spans 12 amino acids. Trimming left V 2 bases short and J 11 bases short, with 12 bases between. Germline assignment: CDR1 SEHNR and CDR2 FQNEAQ (reference sequence). This sample is drawn from a study of blood T cell repertoires in COVID-19. The data were produced by immunoSEQ multiplex PCR, yet TCRdb's version contains in-frame clones alone and is incomplete. The table records 110,000 or so clones, roughly 79% of them present only once. Sequencing input: peripheral blood. The chain recombines TRBV7-9 with TRBJ1-2; D unclear. This TCR came from a human donor in a cohort sampled during active COVID-19. The CDR3 here is CASSLLEGIYTF. The CDR3 DNA reads TGTGCCAGCAGCTTATTGGAGGGAATTTACACCTTC.